This T cell receptor beta chain was observed in a study of OX40 agonist ivuxolimab in advanced cancers. Study findings and constraints: The CD4+ and CD8+ T cells in the blood had expanded clonally by week 6 at 0.1 to 3.0 mg/kg. Relative to CD4+ cells, CD8+ T cells on average had more expanded clones.

V was clipped by 3 bases and J by 7 bases; unmatched bases: 3. The CDR3 loop spans 12 amino acids. Germline CDR1 is SQVTM and CDR2 is ANQGSEA. Comment on this clone: Its antigen is still unknown.

Only in-frame clones appear in the TCRdb table, and some are missing; sequencing was by immunoSEQ multiplex PCR. Seen here are 55,000 to 90,000 clones, around 88% observed once, and the top ten hold 2% to 2.5%. The chain carries TRBV29-1 and TRBJ2-7, with 10 bases lining up with TRBD1. The receptor comes from an adult with an advanced solid tumor such as melanoma, head and neck, liver or kidney cancer. This material consisted of CD4+ or CD8+ T cells sorted from blood, taken in a trial of the OX40 agonist ivuxolimab. The CDR3 spells CSVEDRGGEQYF. In nucleotides, the CDR3 is TGCAGCGTTGAGGACAGGGGGGGAGAGCAGTACTTC.